This TCR beta chain was identified in a study of T-cell reconstitution after alpha-beta-depleted transplantation in children. Germline CDR1 SEHNR, CDR2 FQNEAQ (reference sequence). The CDR3 totals 16 residues. Trimming cost V 5 bases and J 5 bases; bases outside gene matches: 9. Unique molecular identifiers were used to barcode this TCRbeta library. MiXCR, applied by TCRdb to the PCR reads, yields one record per CDR3 protein. The data show about 610,000 distinct CDR3 sequences, roughly a tenth seen once. Here the sequenced sample was PBMCs from the stem cell graft donor, taken from the stem cell graft. This TCR was recovered from a human donor who donated a stem cell graft to a child with acute myeloid leukemia. The gene calls are TRBV7-9 and TRBJ2-1; TRBD1 aligns across 10 bases. The CDR3 DNA sequence: TGTGCCAGCAGCGACCGCCGGGACAGGGGCAACAATGAGCAGTTCTTC. It specifies CASSDRRDRGNNEQFF.